The clone carrying this T cell receptor beta chain was counted many times. This entry comes from a study of T-cell reconstitution after alpha-beta-depleted transplantation in children. TCRbeta library preparation incorporated unique molecular identifiers. TCRdb reprocessed the PCR reads with MiXCR, giving one entry per CDR3 protein. This sample carries about 190,000 distinct CDR3 sequences, about 6.8% of them seen once, and the ten largest clones take around 3%. Trimming cost V 3 bases and J 10 bases; bases outside gene matches: 6. CDR3 length: 13 residues. The V call is TRBV12-3 or TRBV12-4, the J call TRBJ2-1, with 7 bases identical to TRBD2. This clonotype was sampled from a human donor who donated a stem cell graft to a child with Wiskott-Aldrich syndrome. Material: PBMCs from the stem cell graft donor, obtained from the stem cell graft. CDR3 residues: CASSFGPREEQFF. CDR3 nucleotides: TGTGCCAGCAGTTTCGGGCCGCGGGAGGAGCAGTTCTTC.